The source of this TCR beta chain is a study of shared clonotypes between healthy human individuals. Libraries were prepared by immunoSEQ multiplex PCR; TCRdb keeps only in-frame clonotypes and omits some of them. The sample lists about 2.2 million clones, under 95% occurring once. The CDR3 length is 13 residues. Germline CDR1 and CDR2: SGHAT and FQNNGV. With 3 bases clipped from V and 4 bases from J, the junction kept 2 bases outside the gene matches. Study-level findings and limits: Sorted-subset sequencing, rarefaction showed, was incomplete despite large depth.

As concerns this clone: Its antigen is currently unknown. The same CDR3 also results from other DNA sequences found in this sample.

In the naive CD8 group, cells lacked CD45RO and were positively selected for CCR7, so terminally differentiated effector memory CD45RA+ cells were left out. Input material: naive CD8+ T cells from PBMCs. This chain joins TRBV11-2 and TRBJ1-1, with 7 nucleotides matching TRBD1. The sequence was collected from a young man in good health. Some clones in this sample may be carry-over from other donors' samples. For the CDR3, the DNA is TGTGCCAGCAGCTTTCCAGGGGGCACTGAAGCTTTCTTT. It encodes CASSFPGGTEAFF.